This T cell receptor beta chain was sequenced in a study of OX40 agonist ivuxolimab in advanced cancers. As for the study in general: Patients received intravenous ivuxolimab every 2 weeks at 0.01 to 10 mg/kg.

Study results and caveats: Blood T cells, both CD4+ and CD8+, expanded clonally by week 6 at 0.1 to 3.0 mg/kg. The study found that CD8+ T cells averaged more expanded clones than CD4+.

The method was immunoSEQ multiplex PCR; TCRdb's version includes in-frame clones alone and lacks a portion of them. The table includes about 7,700 clones, 79% detected once. Sampled blood was obtained at baseline, cycle 4 day 1, and cycle 7 day 1. Worth noting for this clone: Its antigen remains unknown.

Specimen: CD4+ or CD8+ T cells sorted from blood, collected in a trial of the OX40 agonist ivuxolimab. The receptor comes from an adult with an advanced solid tumor such as melanoma, head and neck, liver or kidney cancer.

In DNA, the CDR3 is TGTGCCAGCAGTCCTGAGGGGGACACTGAAGCTTTCTTT. Protein product: CASSPEGDTEAFF. The chain recombines TRBV5-5 with TRBJ1-1; D perhaps matches TRBD1 (6 bases). V was cut by 5 bases and J by 3 bases, with 11 bases left in between. The CDR3 totals 13 residues. Looked up from germline, CDR1 is SGHKS and CDR2 is YYEKEE (reference sequence).